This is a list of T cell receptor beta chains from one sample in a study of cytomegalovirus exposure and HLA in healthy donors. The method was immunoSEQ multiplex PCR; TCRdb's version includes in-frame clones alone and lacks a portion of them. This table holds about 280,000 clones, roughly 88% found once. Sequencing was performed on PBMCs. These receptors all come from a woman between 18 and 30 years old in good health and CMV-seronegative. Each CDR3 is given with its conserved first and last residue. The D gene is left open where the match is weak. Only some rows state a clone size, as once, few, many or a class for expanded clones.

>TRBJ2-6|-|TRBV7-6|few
TGTGCCAGCAGCTTAACGGGGACTGGGGCCAACGTCCTGACTTTC
CASSLTGTGANVLTF
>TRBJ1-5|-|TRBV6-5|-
TGTGCCAGCAGTTACTCAGGGGGAAAGGGGCATCAGCCCCAGCATTTT
CASSYSGGKGHQPQHF
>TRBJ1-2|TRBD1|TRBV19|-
TGTGCCAGTAGTACTACAGGGGAAGGCGGCTACACCTTC
CASSTTGEGGYTF
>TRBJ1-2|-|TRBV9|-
TGTGCCAGCAGAACAGGAGTAGGAGGCTACACCTTC
CASRTGVGGYTF
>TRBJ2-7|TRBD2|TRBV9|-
TGTGCCAGCAGCGTAGAGCCTAGCGGGACCTACGAGCAGTACTTC
CASSVEPSGTYEQYF
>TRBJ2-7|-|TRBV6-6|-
TGTGCCAGCAACACACCGGAGGGGACCTACCGCGAGCAGTACTTC
CASNTPEGTYREQYF
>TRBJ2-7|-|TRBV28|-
TGTGCCAGCGGGGTTAGTGTATTTCGAGGGCGGAGCTCCTACGAGCAGTACTTC
CASGVSVFRGRSSYEQYF
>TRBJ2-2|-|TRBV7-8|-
TGTGCCAGCAGGGAGGGAGAAACCGGGGAGCTGTTTTTT
CASREGETGELFF
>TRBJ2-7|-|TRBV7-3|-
TGTGCCAGCAGCTCCGGACCGGGGGTTCGGGAGCAGTACTTC
CASSSGPGVREQYF
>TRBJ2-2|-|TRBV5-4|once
TGTGCCAGCAGCCGACTAGTATCTGGTTCCGGGGAGCTGTTTTTT
CASSRLVSGSGELFF
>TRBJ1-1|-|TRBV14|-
TGTGCCAGCAGCCAGCATACAGGGTCTGATTCGTCTTTCTTT
CASSQHTGSDSSFF
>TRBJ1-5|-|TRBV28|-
TGTGCCAGCAGAGCCCCCATGGTTTATCAGCCCCAGCATTTT
CASRAPMVYQPQHF
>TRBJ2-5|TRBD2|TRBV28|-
TGTGCCAGCAGCCGCCCCCCGGGGCTAGCGGGGCACTCCCAGTACTTC
CASSRPPGLAGHSQYF
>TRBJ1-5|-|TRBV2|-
TGTGCCAGCAGTGAAGGACAACCTAATCAGCCCCAGCATTTT
CASSEGQPNQPQHF
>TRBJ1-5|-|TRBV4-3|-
TGCGCCAGCAGCCAAGATCGGTGGGGCAGCAATCAGCCCCAGCATTTT
CASSQDRWGSNQPQHF
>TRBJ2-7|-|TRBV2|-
TGTGCCAGCACCCCTGGGACTTCCTACGAGCAGTACTTC
CASTPGTSYEQYF
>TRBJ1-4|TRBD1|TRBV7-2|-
TGTGCCAGCAGCTTGACAGGGGCCGGGGGAAAACTGTTTTTT
CASSLTGAGGKLFF
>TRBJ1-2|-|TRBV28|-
TGTGCCAGCAGTCTTCAGGGGCGCGTCTATGGCTACACCTTC
CASSLQGRVYGYTF
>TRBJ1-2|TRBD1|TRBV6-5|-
TGTGCCAGCAGGACGGACAGGGGTGCCTATGGCTACACCTTC
CASRTDRGAYGYTF
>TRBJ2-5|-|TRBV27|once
TGTGCCAGCAGTTTGGTCAGTCAAGAGACCCAGTACTTC
CASSLVSQETQYF
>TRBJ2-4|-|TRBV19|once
TGTGCCAGTGGTAATAAGGGGGAGGGACAGTACTTC
CASGNKGEGQYF
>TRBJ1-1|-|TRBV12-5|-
TGTGCTAGTGGTCCAAAGACAGGAAACACTGAAGCTTTCTTT
CASGPKTGNTEAFF
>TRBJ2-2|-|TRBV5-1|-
TGCGCCAGCAGCCCTGGAGGAGGGTTCACCGGGGAGCTGTTTTTT
CASSPGGGFTGELFF
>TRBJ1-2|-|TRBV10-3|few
TGTGCCATCAGTGATGACCAGGGCTATGGCTACACCTTC
CAISDDQGYGYTF
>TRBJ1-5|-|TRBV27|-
TGTGCCAGCAGTTTATCGGCGGGGGAACTCAATCAGCCCCAGCATTTT
CASSLSAGELNQPQHF
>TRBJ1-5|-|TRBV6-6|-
TGTGCCAGCAGTGATCGGGGGTTCGATCAGCCCCAGCATTTT
CASSDRGFDQPQHF
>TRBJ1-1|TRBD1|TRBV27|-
TGTGCCAGCAGTACCGGACAGGGGCCCACTGAAGCTTTCTTT
CASSTGQGPTEAFF
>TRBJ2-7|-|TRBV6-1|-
TGTGCCAGCAGTGAGGCTCTGTTTGGGCAGTACTTC
CASSEALFGQYF
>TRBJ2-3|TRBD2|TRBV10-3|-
TGTGCCACCAAAGTGACTAGCGGAGATGGCACAGATACGCAGTATTTT
CATKVTSGDGTDTQYF
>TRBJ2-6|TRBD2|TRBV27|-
TGTGCCAGCAGTGGCCTGGGGGGGATGGCCTCTGGGGCCAACGTCCTGACTTTC
CASSGLGGMASGANVLTF